Listed below are T cell receptor beta chains from one sample, sequenced in a study of blood T cells in healthy people across ages. TCRdb recomputed calls from the 5' RACE reads with MiXCR, one row per CDR3 protein. This table holds some 700,000 distinct CDR3 sequences, 43% found once. Sequencing input: blood. These receptors were obtained from a woman in her sixties or seventies in good health. CDR3s include the opening cysteine and the closing phenylalanine or tryptophan. The order of the fields is D gene, J gene, V gene, clone size, CDR3 DNA, CDR3 protein. A D gene is named only where the DNA matches it firmly. Clone size, where shown, is once, few, many, or a class for clones that have expanded.

>.|TRBJ2-4|TRBV28|.
TGTGCCAGCAGTTTTCCGGGGGCCGACATTCAGTACTTC
CASSFPGADIQYF
>TRBD2|TRBJ2-1|TRBV28|.
TGTGCCAGCAGCTCCGGCGGGGGTGGTCGGAATGAGCAGTTCTTC
CASSSGGGGRNEQFF
>TRBD2|TRBJ2-7|TRBV5-1|.
TGCGCCAGCGCAGCGGGGAGCTCCTACGAGCAGTACTTC
CASAAGSSYEQYF
>TRBD2|TRBJ2-1|TRBV11-3|few
TGTGCCAGCAGCTTGGGCGTAGCGGGAACAGACAATGAGCAGTTCTTC
CASSLGVAGTDNEQFF
>.|TRBJ2-1|TRBV6-5|.
TGTGCTAGCAGTTATAGGATACAGAGCTCCTACAATGAGCAGTTCTTC
CASSYRIQSSYNEQFF
>TRBD1|TRBJ2-7|TRBV2|many
TGTGCCAGCAGTTCCCAGGGGGTAGAAGGCGAGCAGTACTTC
CASSSQGVEGEQYF
>.|TRBJ2-3|TRBV2|many
TGTGCCAGCAGTCAACACAGAACCACAGGGGATACGCAGTATTTT
CASSQHRTTGDTQYF
>TRBD1|TRBJ2-2|TRBV20-1|.
TGCAGTGCTAGAGATGTGGGACAGGGGGTTTACACCGGGGAGCTGTTTTTT
CSARDVGQGVYTGELFF
>.|TRBJ2-1|TRBV25-1|few
TGTGCCAGCAGTGATGTCCAAAGCTCCTACAATGAGCAGTTCTTC
CASSDVQSSYNEQFF
>.|TRBJ1-1|TRBV28|once
TGTGCCAGCAGGCCCTCCCTGAACACTGAAGCTTTCTTT
CASRPSLNTEAFF
>TRBD1|TRBJ2-1|TRBV9|.
TGTGCCAGCAGCGTAGAGGCCAGGGGGCGCAATGAGCAGTTCTTC
CASSVEARGRNEQFF
>TRBD2|TRBJ2-2|TRBV3-1|.
TGTGCCAGCAGACGTCCGGGACTAGCCGGATCCGGGGAGCTGTTTTTT
CASRRPGLAGSGELFF
>.|TRBJ1-5|TRBV4-1|.
TGCGCCAGCAGCCAAGATCCCGATAATCAGCCCCAGCATTTT
CASSQDPDNQPQHF
>.|TRBJ2-1|TRBV11-2|.
TGTGCCAGCAGCCCCGGGACGGCAGGAACAGAGACCCAGTTCTTC
CASSPGTAGTETQFF
>.|TRBJ1-5|TRBV20-1|few
TGCAGTGCTAGTCAAGCAGAAGACAGACACAATCAGCCCCAGCATTTT
CSASQAEDRHNQPQHF
>TRBD2|TRBJ2-7|TRBV7-2|few
TGTGCCAGCAGCTTAACGGGAGGTAACTCCTACGAGCAGTACTTC
CASSLTGGNSYEQYF
>.|TRBJ2-1|TRBV12-3/TRBV12-4|.
TGTGCCAGCAGTCCGCGCGACTGGGCCAATGAGCAGTTCTTC
CASSPRDWANEQFF
>.|TRBJ1-1|TRBV7-2|.
TGTGCCAGCAGCCCCGCAGCCGTCAGGAACACTGAAGCTTTCTTT
CASSPAAVRNTEAFF
>.|TRBJ1-4|TRBV7-3|few
TGTGCCAGCAGCCCTCCCGTAGGCCCTAATGAAAAACTGTTTTTT
CASSPPVGPNEKLFF
>.|TRBJ2-1|TRBV15|few
TGTGCCACCAGCAGCGCATGGTTGGATGTAAGCTCCTACAATGAGCAGTTCTTC
CATSSAWLDVSSYNEQFF
>TRBD1|TRBJ2-5|TRBV12-3/TRBV12-4|few
TGTGCCAGCAGAAAGACGGGACAGTCGTACCAAGAGACCCAGTACTTC
CASRKTGQSYQETQYF
>.|TRBJ2-6|TRBV24-1|few
TGTGCCACCAGCAGGTCTGGGGCCAACGTCCTGACTTTC
CATSRSGANVLTF
>.|TRBJ1-4|TRBV6-6|.
TGTGCCAGCAGTCACCGTATCACAGGGTCTAATGAAAAACTGTTTTTT
CASSHRITGSNEKLFF
>TRBD1|TRBJ1-1|TRBV5-1|few
TGCGCCAGCAGCTTGGTTACAGGGGGAGCAGCTGAAGCTTTCTTT
CASSLVTGGAAEAFF